These 26 T cell receptor beta chains originate from one sample sequenced in a study of blood T cell repertoires in COVID-19. TCRdb keeps only in-frame clones here, not all; method: immunoSEQ multiplex PCR. This sample carries approximately 190,000 clones, approximately 90% of them seen once, and the ten largest clones take under 6.5%. The sequenced material came from peripheral blood. The receptors shown here come from a man aged 35 to 55 with active or convalescent COVID-19.

This clone was seen more than once but under ten times. The rearrangement joins TRBV6-1 to TRBJ2-7, with 8 bases aligning to TRBD1. In germline, CDR1 is MNHNS, CDR2 SASEGT. This CDR3 region has 14 residues. After removal of 3 bases from V and 3 bases from J, the junction contained 4 bases not matched to a gene. The CDR3 here is CASSEAGGRYEQYF. CDR3 in DNA: TGTGCCAGCAGTGAGGCAGGGGGCCGCTACGAGCAGTACTTC.

V usage is TRBV10-3 and J usage is TRBJ1-1; weak D call: TRBD1 (6 bases). V was shortened by 3 bases and J by 5 bases, with 16 bases between the two germline ends. The CDR3 length is 15 residues. CDR1 and CDR2 from the germline V gene are ENHRY and SYGVKD. CDR3 sequence (DNA): TGTGCCATCAGTGATCCAACAGGGTGGGGAACTGAAGCTTTCTTT. This sequence encodes CAISDPTGWGTEAFF.

The chain uses TRBV19 and TRBJ1-4, with D perhaps matching TRBD1 (5 bases). The CDR3 length is 15 residues. The V gene lost 7 bases and the J gene lost 4 bases, with 16 bases spanning the gap. Germline CDR1 and CDR2: LNHDA and SQIVND (reference sequence). The CDR3 DNA reads as TGTGCCAGTAAGGGCAGGGTGGCCCTTAATGAAAAACTGTTTTTT. Encoded protein: CASKGRVALNEKLFF.

The rearrangement uses TRBV7-3 and TRBJ1-1; 9 bases map to TRBD1. Germline CDR1 and CDR2: SGHTA and FQGTGA. J was trimmed by 5 bases and V by 2 bases; bases with no gene match: 0. This CDR3 region has 13 residues. The CDR3 spells CASSLDRGTEAFF. The CDR3 DNA reads TGTGCCAGCAGCTTAGACAGGGGGACTGAAGCTTTCTTT.

The V call is TRBV5-5, the J call TRBJ2-7, with 11 bases fitting TRBD1. Germline loops: CDR1 SGHKS, CDR2 YYEKEE (reference sequence). The CDR3 totals 15 residues. The V and J ends lost 4 bases and 7 bases, in that order; junction bases with no gene match: 10. The CDR3 DNA reads TGTGCCAGCAGCGACCGGGACAGGGGGGGCTCGGAGCAGTACTTC. Translated: CASSDRDRGGSEQYF.

This clone was counted a single time. The chain is built from TRBV6-5 and TRBJ2-1, with D hard to call. CDR1 and CDR2 from the germline V gene are MNHEY and SVGAGI. This CDR3 is built from 15 residues. Trimming left V 8 bases short and J 6 bases short, with 20 bases between. In DNA, the CDR3 is TGTGCCAGCCTTTATTCTCTCACACCCGCCAATGAGCAGTTCTTC. Translating it yields CASLYSLTPANEQFF.

V and J are TRBV5-1 and TRBJ1-4; D is perhaps TRBD1 (5 bases). The V and J ends lost 4 bases and 7 bases respectively, with 17 bases between them. Per the germline V gene, CDR1 is SGHRS and CDR2 is YFSETQ. This CDR3 is 15 amino acids long. The CDR3 reads CASSPGGNRGEKLFF. As DNA, the CDR3 is TGCGCCAGCAGCCCGGGGGGGAACAGAGGTGAAAAACTGTTTTTT.

Here the CDR3 DNA reads TGTGCCCGACAGGGGTTCACTAATGAAAAACTGTTTTTT. Translating it yields CARQGFTNEKLFF. The chain employs TRBV30 and TRBJ1-4; 8 bases are shared with TRBD1. Trimming removed 8 bases from V and 2 bases from J; junction bases left unmatched: 4. This CDR3 has 13 residues. Germline CDR1 and CDR2: GTSNPN and SVGIG (reference sequence).

The chain recombines TRBV28 with TRBJ2-3; 10 bases match TRBD2. The CDR3 has 15 amino acids. Germline CDR1 and CDR2: MDHEN and SYDVKM. The junction had 5 bases not matched to a gene; V was cut back by 4 bases and J by 4 bases. CDR3 region: CASSSPSGGADTQYF. The CDR3 nucleotides are TGTGCCAGCAGTTCACCTAGCGGGGGAGCAGATACGCAGTATTTT.

The DNA of the CDR3 is TGTGCCAGCCTTTCACTGGGAAACACCATATATTTT. Translated: CASLSLGNTIYF. The chain employs TRBV7-2 and TRBJ1-3; D gene uncertain. The V gene lost 8 bases and the J gene lost 4 bases, with 9 bases spanning the gap. The CDR3 has 12 amino acids. Germline V gene lookup returns CDR1 SGHTA and CDR2 FQGNSA.

In DNA form, the CDR3 reads TGTGCCAGCAGGGCGCGGACAGGGAATGAAAAACTGTTTTTT. Encoded protein: CASRARTGNEKLFF. J is TRBJ1-4 and V is TRBV2, with 8 positions matching TRBD1. Germline V gene lookup returns CDR1 SNHLY and CDR2 FYNNEI. This CDR3 is 14 amino acids long. The V segment lost 6 bases and the J segment 5 bases; nucleotides outside the gene matches: 5.

The chain carries TRBV19 and TRBJ2-2; TRBD1 matches 11 bases. This CDR3 is 17 amino acids long. Looked up from germline, CDR1 is LNHDA and CDR2 is SQIVND (reference sequence). The trim removed 1 base at V and 5 bases at J, leaving 6 bases unmatched. CDR3 nucleotide sequence: TGTGCCAGTAGTATAGGGGCCGGGACAGGGGGAACCGGGGAGCTGTTTTTT. Amino acids: CASSIGAGTGGTGELFF.

V and J are TRBV7-2 and TRBJ2-5; the D is unclear. Germline assignment: CDR1 SGHTA and CDR2 FQGNSA. CDR3 size: 13 residues. V lost 2 bases, J lost 4 bases, and 8 bases lay in between. The CDR3 DNA follows: TGTGCCAGCAGCTTATTAGCCGGAGAGACCCAGTACTTC. Amino acids: CASSLLAGETQYF.

This clone has just one count. The rearrangement uses TRBV2 and TRBJ1-4, with D possibly TRBD1 on 6 matching bases. V was shortened by 6 bases and J by 0 bases, with 14 bases between the two germline ends. Per germline, CDR1 SNHLY and CDR2 FYNNEI. The CDR3 sequence is 16 residues long. The CDR3 loop reads CASRKTGLATNEKLFF. The CDR3 bases are TGTGCCAGCAGAAAGACAGGACTTGCAACTAATGAAAAACTGTTTTTT.

Only one count was recorded for this clone. This chain connects TRBV9 to TRBJ2-5; TRBD1 matches 7 bases. The junction had 3 bases not matched to a gene; V was cut back by 2 bases and J by 5 bases. The CDR3 is made up of 13 amino acids. Germline-derived CDR1 and CDR2 are SGDLS and YYNGEE. The CDR3 coding sequence is TGTGCCAGCAGCGTCGGGACAGTGGAGACCCAGTACTTC. It codes for CASSVGTVETQYF.

V usage is TRBV7-2 and J usage is TRBJ2-2; 8 nucleotides match TRBD1. Unmatched junction bases numbered 2, after V lost 2 bases and J lost 6 bases. The CDR3 covers 14 residues. Germline V gene sequence: CDR1 SGHTA, CDR2 FQGNSA. The CDR3 spells CASSLSTGAGELFF. The CDR3 DNA reads as TGTGCCAGCAGCTTATCGACAGGGGCCGGGGAGCTGTTTTTT.

The chain couples TRBV5-1 to TRBJ2-5, with D unclear. This CDR3 is built from 12 residues. Per germline, CDR1 SGHRS and CDR2 YFSETQ. The V gene lost 0 bases and the J gene lost 7 bases, with 7 bases spanning the gap. This chain's CDR3 is CASSLDYGTQYF. The CDR3 DNA is TGCGCCAGCAGCTTGGACTACGGGACCCAGTACTTC. The whole variable domain, filled in from reference TRBV5-1 and TRBJ2-5, reads KAGVTQTPRYLIKTRGQQVTLSCSPISGHRSVSWYQQTPGQGLQFLFEYFSETQRNKGNFPGRFSGRQFSNSRSEMNVSTLELGDSALYLCASSLDYGTQYFGPGTRLLVL.

The chain recombines TRBV28 with TRBJ1-2; possibly TRBD1 for D (5 bases). Germline V lookup: CDR1 MDHEN, CDR2 SYDVKM. V lost 4 bases and J 6 bases, leaving 21 bases between the germline ends. The CDR3 spans 16 residues. The CDR3 nucleotides are TGTGCCAGCAGTTACGTTGGGACTCGACGGAGGAATGGCTACACCTTC. Translating gives CASSYVGTRRRNGYTF.

The chain joins TRBV5-1 to TRBJ2-5, with TRBD2 matching over 12 bases. The CDR3 sequence is 16 residues long. Per germline, CDR1 SGHRS and CDR2 YFSETQ. V dropped 3 bases and J dropped 5; count of bases not matched to a gene: 8. CDR3 protein: CASSSGLAGRLETQYF. CDR3 bases: TGCGCCAGCAGCTCTGGACTAGCGGGAAGGTTGGAGACCCAGTACTTC.

The chain links TRBV24-1 to TRBJ2-5; 9 bases agree with TRBD1. The CDR3 is 14 residues long. The germline V gene encodes CDR1 KGHDR and CDR2 SFDVKD. Trimming cost V 5 bases and J 5 bases; bases outside gene matches: 5. The CDR3 DNA sequence: TGTGCCACCAGTGGGGGGACAGGGAGGGAGACCCAGTACTTC. It yields the protein CATSGGTGRETQYF.

The rearrangement uses TRBV28 and TRBJ2-7; TRBD1 aligns across 8 bases. Germline lookup yields CDR1 MDHEN and CDR2 SYDVKM. The CDR3 has 15 residues. With V trimmed by 7 bases and J by 3 bases, 11 bases remained unmatched. The CDR3 DNA follows: TGTGCCAGCAACACCCAGGACAGGGTGAACTACGAGCAGTACTTC. Protein: CASNTQDRVNYEQYF.

The rearrangement links TRBV3-1 (or the pseudogene TRBV3-2) to TRBJ2-3; possibly TRBD2 for D (6 bases). The CDR3 runs to 17 residues. Germline CDR1 and CDR2: LGHDT and YNNKEL (reference sequence). The V end lost 1 base, the J end lost 4 bases, and 18 bases lay between the germline ends. DNA for the CDR3: TGTGCCAGCAGCCAAGTTACGTACGGGAGTCTCGCAGATACGCAGTATTTT. Its translation: CASSQVTYGSLADTQYF.

V and J are TRBV6-2 or TRBV6-3 and TRBJ2-5; TRBD2 agrees at 10 bases. The junction had 14 bases not matched to a gene; V was cut back by 6 bases and J by 7 bases. Germline-derived CDR1 and CDR2 are MNHEY and SVGEGT. This CDR3 has 16 amino acids. The CDR3 DNA reads as TGTGCCAGCAGACCTACCCTAGCGGGGGCAAGAGGGACCCAGTACTTC. Protein product: CASRPTLAGARGTQYF.

The V gene is TRBV6-2 or TRBV6-3, the J gene TRBJ1-5; 10 bases fit TRBD1. Germline lookup yields CDR1 MNHEY and CDR2 SVGEGT. This CDR3 is 15 amino acids long. The J segment lost 4 bases and the V segment lost 6 bases, leaving 6 bases of the junction unmatched. CDR3 loop: CASSQTGGTNQPQHF. CDR3 nucleotides: TGTGCCAGCAGCCAGACAGGGGGCACAAATCAGCCCCAGCATTTT.

The chain joins TRBV7-3 to TRBJ2-3; no definite D call. Germline lookup yields CDR1 SGHTA and CDR2 FQGTGA. CDR3 length: 13 residues. V was cut by 5 bases and J by 4 bases, with 10 bases left in between. In nucleotides, the CDR3 is TGTGCCAGCAGCCCGCTCTACGCAGATACGCAGTATTTT. It encodes CASSPLYADTQYF.

CDR3 region: CASSLAAGTHGGTQYF. The CDR3 DNA reads TGTGCCAGCAGCTTGGCGGCGGGGACCCACGGGGGGACCCAGTACTTC. The chain uses TRBV5-4 and TRBJ2-5, with a weak D call TRBD2 (6 bases). With 0 bases removed from V and 7 bases from J, the gap between germline ends came to 19 bases. CDR3 size: 16 residues. Germline lookup yields CDR1 SGHNT and CDR2 YYREEE (reference sequence).